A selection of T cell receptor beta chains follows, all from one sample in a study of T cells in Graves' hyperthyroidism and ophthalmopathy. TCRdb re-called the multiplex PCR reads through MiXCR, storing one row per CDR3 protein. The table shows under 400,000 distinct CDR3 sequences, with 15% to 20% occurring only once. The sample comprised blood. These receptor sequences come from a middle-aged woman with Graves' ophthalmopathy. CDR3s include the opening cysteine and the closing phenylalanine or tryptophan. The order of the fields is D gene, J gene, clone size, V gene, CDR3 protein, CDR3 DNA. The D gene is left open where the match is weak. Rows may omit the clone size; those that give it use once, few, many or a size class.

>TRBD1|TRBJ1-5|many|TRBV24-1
CATSDTGQGINQPQHF
TGTGCCACCAGTGACACGGGACAGGGGATCAATCAGCCCCAGCATTTT
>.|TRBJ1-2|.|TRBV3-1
CASSRGTGLNKYGYTF
TGTGCCAGCAGCCGAGGAACGGGACTCAACAAGTATGGCTACACCTTC
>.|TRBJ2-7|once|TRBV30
CAWSVLGNEQYF
TGTGCCTGGAGTGTGTTGGGGAACGAGCAGTACTTC
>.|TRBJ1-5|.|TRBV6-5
CATSNNQPQLF
TGTGCCACCAGTAACAATCAGCCCCAGCTTTTT
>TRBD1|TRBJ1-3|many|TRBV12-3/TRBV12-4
CASSFAGQGYSGNTIYF
TGTGCCAGCAGTTTCGCGGGACAGGGCTATTCTGGAAACACCATATATTTT
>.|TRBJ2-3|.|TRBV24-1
CATSDLRQDADTQYF
TGTGCCACCAGTGATCTCCGACAGGATGCAGATACGCAGTATTTT
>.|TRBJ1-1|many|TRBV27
CASSHSAGAQAFF
TGTGCCAGCAGTCACAGCGCGGGGGCGCAAGCTTTCTTT
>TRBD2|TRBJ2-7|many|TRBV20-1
CSAWSGREPYEQYF
TGCAGTGCTTGGAGCGGGAGGGAACCCTACGAGCAGTACTTC
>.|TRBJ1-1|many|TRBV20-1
CSARIRVAFF
TGCAGTGCTAGAATAAGAGTGGCTTTCTTT
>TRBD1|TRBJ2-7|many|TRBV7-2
CASSRRDRGVPEQYF
TGTGCCAGCAGCCGCCGGGACAGGGGAGTACCCGAGCAGTACTTC
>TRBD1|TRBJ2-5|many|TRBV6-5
CAGSYGGQGWETQYF
TGTGCCGGCAGTTACGGGGGACAGGGATGGGAGACCCAGTACTTC
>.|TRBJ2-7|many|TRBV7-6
CASSLLGRDEQYF
TGTGCCAGCAGCTTATTAGGTCGAGACGAGCAGTACTTC
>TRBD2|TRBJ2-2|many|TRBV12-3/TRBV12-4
CASSSRLAGAGELFF
TGTGCCAGCAGTTCCCGACTAGCGGGAGCCGGGGAGCTGTTTTTT
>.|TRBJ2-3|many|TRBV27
CASSEIRAVPLLYF
TGTGCCAGCAGCGAAATACGCGCGGTCCCGCTACTGTATTTT
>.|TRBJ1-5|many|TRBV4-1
CASSAGRNQPQHF
TGCGCCAGCAGCGCAGGGAGGAATCAGCCCCAGCATTTT
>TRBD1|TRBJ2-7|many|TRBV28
CASSSSGTASYEQYF
TGTGCCAGCAGTTCCTCCGGGACAGCCTCCTACGAGCAGTACTTC
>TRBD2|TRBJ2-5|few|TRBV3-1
CASSMRLAVETQYF
TGTGCCAGCAGCATGAGACTAGCCGTGGAGACCCAGTACTTC
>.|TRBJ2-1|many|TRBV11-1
CASSLVGTVNEQFF
TGTGCCAGCAGCTTAGTTGGGACCGTCAATGAGCAGTTCTTC